These 27 T cell receptor beta chains came from one sample sequenced in a study of Ad26.COV2.S vaccination and SARS-CoV-2 variants. Stated treatment: 19 received Ad26.COV2.S at low or high dose, single or two shots; roughly five received placebo; per-sample allocation not given. The samples date from day 63 after the first vaccine or placebo injection. Libraries were prepared by immunoSEQ multiplex PCR; TCRdb keeps only in-frame clonotypes and omits some of them. Among fewer than 500,000 clones listed, 75% to 90% were seen once. This material consisted of peripheral blood, taken in a trial of Ad26.COV2.S vaccine versus placebo. The receptor set was obtained from a person aged 18-65 years who received the Ad26.COV2.S COVID-19 vaccine or a placebo.

A note on this clone: Other DNA sequences of this sample code for an identical CDR3. The chain couples TRBV7-9 to TRBJ2-7; 7 positions match TRBD2. The V and J ends lost 0 bases and 4 bases, in that order; junction bases with no gene match: 0. CDR3 length: 13 residues. Per germline, CDR1 SEHNR and CDR2 FQNEAQ (reference sequence). The CDR3 loop is CASSLAGGYEQYV. CDR3 nucleotides: TGTGCCAGCAGCTTAGCGGGGGGGTACGAGCAGTACGTC.

This clone was counted between two and nine times. The junction differs from germline at one of its ends, possibly a read error. The chain combines TRBV15 with TRBJ1-3; D unclear. The CDR3 is made up of 14 amino acids. The germline V gene has CDR1 LNHNV and CDR2 YYDKDF (reference sequence). In DNA form, the CDR3 reads TGTGCCACCAGCAGAGATCGGGGTGGAGACACCATATATTTT. Translation: CATSRDRGGDTIYF.

V is TRBV9 and J is TRBJ2-7, with D perhaps matching TRBD1 (5 bases). Germline V lookup: CDR1 SGDLS, CDR2 YYNGEE. This CDR3 spans 16 amino acids. The V and J ends lost 3 bases and 5 bases respectively, with 21 bases between them. DNA of the CDR3: TGTGCCAGCAGCGCCGTTTGGCAGGGTGGTAGGCACGAGCAGTACTTC. This gives the protein CASSAVWQGGRHEQYF.

The CDR3 DNA follows: TGTGCCAGCAGTGTTGGCCCAGGATATGGGAATGAGCAGTTCTTC. It specifies CASSVGPGYGNEQFF. The chain is built from TRBV7-2 and TRBJ2-1; no reliable D call. Germline lookup yields CDR1 SGHTA and CDR2 FQGNSA. V was pared by 6 bases and J by 7 bases, with 19 bases between. This CDR3 region has 15 residues.

DNA of the CDR3: TGTGCCAGCAGCGTAGTTGGGGAGGTCGCGAACACCGGGGAGCTGTTTTTT. Its translation: CASSVVGEVANTGELFF. The chain joins TRBV9 to TRBJ2-2, with D possibly being TRBD2 (6 bases). Trimming removed 0 bases from V and 0 bases from J, with 12 bases in between. This CDR3 comprises 17 residues. The germline V gene encodes CDR1 SGDLS and CDR2 YYNGEE.

The CDR3 DNA follows: TGTGCCAGCAGCTTACACAGGGGGCCTGGGGCCAACGTCCTGACTTTC. This codes for CASSLHRGPGANVLTF. The chain links TRBV7-2 to TRBJ2-6; 9 nucleotides match TRBD1. The CDR3 has 16 amino acids. The V and J ends lost 2 bases and 2 bases, in that order; junction bases with no gene match: 1. Germline-derived CDR1 and CDR2 are SGHTA and FQGNSA. Based on the CDR3 plus reference TRBV7-2 and TRBJ2-6, the full variable domain is GAGVSQSPSNKVTEKGKDVELRCDPISGHTALYWYRQSLGQGLEFLIYFQGNSAPDKSGLPSDRFSAERTGGSVSTLTIQRTQQEDSAVYLCASSLHRGPGANVLTFGAGSRLTVL.

The chain recombines TRBV28 with TRBJ2-7; no clear D. Germline lookup yields CDR1 MDHEN and CDR2 SYDVKM. The CDR3 runs 12 residues. Trimming pared 8 bases from V and 0 bases from J, leaving 8 bases between. CDR3 amino acids: CASRKLSYEQYF. The CDR3 nucleotides are TGTGCCAGCCGTAAGCTCTCCTACGAGCAGTACTTC.

The chain employs TRBV27 and TRBJ2-3, with TRBD2 matching over 7 bases. The CDR3 loop spans 18 amino acids. Germline loops: CDR1 MNHEY, CDR2 SMNVEV (reference sequence). The junction had 13 bases not matched to a gene; V was cut back by 4 bases and J by 0 bases. CDR3 loop: CASSSEGWRGLSTDTQYF. In DNA form, the CDR3 reads TGTGCCAGCAGTTCCGAGGGGTGGCGGGGACTAAGCACAGATACGCAGTATTTT.

This chain joins TRBV14 and TRBJ1-3; D remains ambiguous. The V end lost 0 bases, the J end lost 0 bases, and 9 bases lay between the germline ends. CDR1 is SGHDN, CDR2 FVKESK, per germline. CDR3 length: 16 amino acids. The CDR3 sequence: CASSQDEAFSGNTIYF. The CDR3 nucleotides read TGTGCCAGCAGCCAAGACGAGGCGTTCTCTGGAAACACCATATATTTT.

This clone came up once. The chain carries TRBV5-6 and TRBJ1-2; D gene unclear. Trimming took off 6 bases at V and 4 bases at J, with 16 bases between the two ends. Germline loops: CDR1 SGHDT, CDR2 YYEEEE. The CDR3 has 14 amino acids. CDR3 DNA sequence: TGTGCCAGCAAGGAAGGACCGGGCCTCTATGGCTACACCTTC. It yields the protein CASKEGPGLYGYTF.

The chain recombines TRBV27 with TRBJ1-5; TRBD1 agrees at 8 bases. Unmatched junction bases numbered 17, after V lost 8 bases and J lost 8 bases. The CDR3 has 16 residues. Germline CDR1 MNHEY, CDR2 SMNVEV (reference sequence). The CDR3, as DNA: TGTGCCAGCTGCGAGGGACCAGGGGGCGCAGGGGAGCCCCAGCATTTT. Translated, it gives CASCEGPGGAGEPQHF.

J is TRBJ1-2 and V is TRBV18, with D unresolved. CDR3 length: 14 residues. Germline V lookup: CDR1 KGHSH, CDR2 LQKENI. V lost 2 bases and J lost 2, with 9 bases in between. For the CDR3, the DNA is TGTGCCAGCTCACCAATGCAGTCCAACTATGGCTACACCTTC. As protein: CASSPMQSNYGYTF.

The chain couples TRBV12-3 or TRBV12-4 to TRBJ1-5; D gene ambiguous. The germline V and J ends were trimmed by 3 bases and 9 bases, with 12 bases remaining between them. This CDR3 has 13 amino acids. The CDR3 DNA reads TGTGCCAGCAGTTTTGGGCCTAGGACGCCCCAGCATTTT. As protein: CASSFGPRTPQHF.

V gene TRBV2 combines with J gene TRBJ2-5; weak D call: TRBD1 (7 bases). This CDR3 is 15 amino acids long. Trimming shortened V by 6 bases and J by 3 bases, and 17 bases separated the two germline ends. Germline V CDR1 and CDR2: SNHLY, FYNNEI. The CDR3 DNA reads TGTGCCAGCAGCCGGGGGTTTACAGGGGAAGAGACCCAGTACTTC. Protein: CASSRGFTGEETQYF.

The chain employs TRBV16 and TRBJ1-2; 8 bases align to TRBD1. CDR1 KGHSY and CDR2 FQNENV come from the germline V gene. V lost 4 bases, J lost 4 bases, and 8 bases stayed unmatched. The CDR3 consists of 15 residues. CDR3 DNA sequence: TGTGCCAGCAGCCCTACCGGACAGGGTACCTATGGCTACACCTTC. Its protein product is CASSPTGQGTYGYTF.

This sequence joins TRBV7-2 and TRBJ1-1; D is uncertain. Trimming stripped 4 bases from V and 0 bases from J, with 6 bases between. This CDR3 has 13 residues. The germline CDR1 and CDR2 sequences are SGHTA and FQGNSA. Here the CDR3 reads CASSYRVNTEAFF. In nucleotides, the CDR3 is TGTGCCAGCAGCTATAGAGTGAACACTGAAGCTTTCTTT.

V gene TRBV7-3 combines with J gene TRBJ2-2; D is unclear. The length of the CDR3 is 14 residues. CDR1 and CDR2 from the germline V gene are SGHTA and FQGTGA. V was trimmed by 0 bases and J by 5 bases, leaving 7 bases between them. The chain's CDR3 is CASSLTWGTGELFF. The CDR3 nucleotides are TGTGCCAGCAGCTTAACGTGGGGAACCGGGGAGCTGTTTTTT.

The J gene is TRBJ2-1, the V gene TRBV6-5, with D possibly being TRBD2 (7 bases). The CDR3 sequence is 13 residues long. Germline CDR1 MNHEY, CDR2 SVGAGI. Deletions cut 8 bases from V and 1 base from J, with 9 bases between. Written as DNA, the CDR3 is TGTGCCAGCCGGGGGGCGTCCTACAATGAGCAGTTCTTC. Protein: CASRGASYNEQFF.

Here the CDR3 DNA reads TGTGCCAGCAGCGTAGGCTGGACTAGCGTTCAGGAGACCCAGTACTTC. It yields the protein CASSVGWTSVQETQYF. The chain employs TRBV9 and TRBJ2-5; 9 bases agree with TRBD2. V was pared by 0 bases and J by 5 bases, with 8 bases of the junction left unmatched. The germline V gene has CDR1 SGDLS and CDR2 YYNGEE. The CDR3 has 16 amino acids.

V gene TRBV5-1 combines with J gene TRBJ2-5; 8 nucleotides align to TRBD2. Germline trimming cut 3 bases from V and 3 bases from J; bases unmatched to any gene: 7. Germline assignment: CDR1 SGHRS and CDR2 YFSETQ. This CDR3 has 15 residues. This CDR3 reads CASSSSGTSEETQYF. The CDR3 bases are TGCGCCAGCAGCTCGTCGGGGACTAGTGAAGAGACCCAGTACTTC.

V usage is TRBV6-4 and J usage is TRBJ1-2; weak D call: TRBD1 (6 bases). The CDR3 is 16 residues long. Between the trimmed V and J ends, which lost 8 bases and 4 bases, there was a span of 23 bases. Germline values: CDR1 MRHNA, CDR2 SNTAGT. DNA of the CDR3: TGTGCCAGCCGGGTGACAGGCCTAACCTTCCCCTATGGCTACACCTTC. Its protein product is CASRVTGLTFPYGYTF.

The table lists this clone with a few counts. The chain has TRBV5-1 and TRBJ1-4, with 9 bases lining up with TRBD1. Trimming removed 1 base from V and 8 bases from J; junction bases left unmatched: 12. The CDR3 loop spans 17 amino acids. The germline CDR1 and CDR2 sequences are SGHRS and YFSETQ. CDR3 in amino acids: CASSLTSPTGGLEKLFF. The CDR3 nucleotides read TGCGCCAGCAGCTTGACAAGTCCCACAGGGGGCTTGGAAAAACTGTTTTTT.

This clone has a single count. This chain uses TRBV5-1 with TRBJ2-1; TRBD2 matches 8 bases. V lost 4 bases to trimming and J lost 7 bases; unmatched junction nucleotides: 10. The CDR3 contains 15 residues. Germline V gives CDR1 SGHRS, CDR2 YFSETQ. CDR3 nucleotides: TGCGCCAGCAGCATGAAGGTAGCGGGGAAAAATGAGCAGTTCTTC. Its protein is CASSMKVAGKNEQFF. Full variable domain (missing parts from reference TRBV5-1 and TRBJ2-1): KAGVTQTPRYLIKTRGQQVTLSCSPISGHRSVSWYQQTPGQGLQFLFEYFSETQRNKGNFPGRFSGRQFSNSRSEMNVSTLELGDSALYLCASSMKVAGKNEQFFGPGTRLTVL.

The chain joins TRBV28 to TRBJ2-3, with D possibly matching TRBD1 (5 bases). V dropped 4 bases and J dropped 1 base, with 21 bases sitting between them. Per the germline V gene, CDR1 is MDHEN and CDR2 is SYDVKM. The CDR3 loop spans 18 amino acids. For the CDR3, the DNA is TGTGCCAGCAGTTCCCCCGACAGCCCCAGGTTTGGCACAGATACGCAGTATTTT. It codes for CASSSPDSPRFGTDTQYF.

The chain combines TRBV5-1 with TRBJ1-6; D may be TRBD1 (5 bases). The CDR3 spans 12 residues. V lost 4 bases, J lost 15 bases, and 14 bases lay in between. Germline-derived CDR1 and CDR2 are SGHRS and YFSETQ. The CDR3 DNA reads TGCGCCAGCAGCCCCGACAGCCGCATCCTCCACTTT. It codes for CASSPDSRILHF.

The CDR3 DNA reads as TGCGCCAGCAGCCAAGCTCTTTGGGGGGCCATAGATACGCAGTATTTT. Encoded protein: CASSQALWGAIDTQYF. The chain carries TRBV4-3 and TRBJ2-3; D is perhaps TRBD1 or TRBD2 (6 bases each). Looked up from germline, CDR1 is LGHNA and CDR2 is YSLEER. The V end was cut by 1 base, the J end by 5 bases, with 16 bases between. CDR3 size: 16 residues.

This clone was seen just once. As DNA, the CDR3 is TGTGCCAGCGGACAGGGGTTTGAAGCTTTCTTT. Translating gives CASGQGFEAFF. This chain links TRBV19 with TRBJ1-1; TRBD1 aligns across 9 bases. CDR1 LNHDA and CDR2 SQIVND come from the germline V gene (reference sequence). V gave up 9 bases and J gave up 7 bases; unmatched junction bases: 3. The CDR3 has 11 residues.